The TCR beta chain described here comes from a study of shared clonotypes between healthy human individuals. Overall study context: Each donor's CD8 memory used one plate, CD8 naive two, each CD4 subset three.

Only CD45RO-negative cells positively selected for CCR7 counted as naive CD8 cells, so terminally differentiated effector memory CD45RA+ cells were excluded. Germline assignment: CDR1 PRHDT and CDR2 FYEKMQ (reference sequence). The CDR3 is made up of 15 amino acids. V dropped 5 bases and J dropped 1 base, with 14 bases sitting between them. Clones were sequenced by immunoSEQ multiplex PCR, and TCRdb holds only the in-frame ones, with some missing. The data contain approximately 1.9 million clones, just over 90% of them seen just once; the ten biggest clones take up around 1.7%. The sample taken for sequencing was naive CD8+ T cells from PBMCs. The rearrangement links TRBV13 to TRBJ1-1; no clear D. The TCR was taken from a man younger than 35 in good health. Some clones in this sample may be carry-over from other donors' samples. CDR3 in DNA: TGTGCCAGCAGCCTAACTTACACAGAGAACACTGAAGCTTTCTTT. This codes for CASSLTYTENTEAFF.